A single sample is the source of the 22 T cell receptor beta chains below, sequenced in a study of graft-versus-host responses after intestinal transplantation listed by TCRdb under 2021. The time point label on this specimen signifies: cells obtained before transplantation from donor or recipient. No antigen is known for these receptors. Library generation was performed with the immunoSEQ multiplex PCR assay. The table comes from immuneACCESS by way of TCRdb, which keeps in-frame sequences with V and J called. Part of the clones is missing from these tables; in studies checked, under half for an unresolved V gene and the rest for unknown reasons. This sample comprises 78,000 or so clones, 80% to 90% of them detected only once. The ten top clones hold around 7.8% of the sample. Sequences were derived from unstimulated CD8+ T cells sorted from spleen or lymph node cells, sampled before transplant. These TCRs come from a human donor who was the organ donor for an intestinal transplant.

This clone was recorded once. This chain links TRBV28 with TRBJ2-7; D possibly corresponds to TRBD2 (5 bases). Germline CDR1 is MDHEN and CDR2 is SYDVKM. With 3 bases removed from V and 2 bases from J, the gap between germline ends came to 23 bases. This CDR3 region has 18 residues. This CDR3 reads CASSLGFRAAILPYEQYF. As DNA, the CDR3 is TGTGCCAGCAGTTTGGGATTTCGAGCGGCTATCCTCCCCTACGAGCAGTACTTC. The variable domain in full, completed from reference TRBV28 and TRBJ2-7, reads DVKVTQSSRYLVKRTGEKVFLECVQDMDHENMFWYRQDPGLGLRLIYFSYDVKMKEKGDIPEGYSVSREKKERFSLILESASTNQTSMYLCASSLGFRAAILPYEQYFGPGTRLTVT.

V and J are TRBV4-2 and TRBJ1-5, with D possibly matching TRBD1 (6 bases). Deletions cut 0 bases from V and 5 bases from J, with 8 bases between. This CDR3 comprises 14 residues. The germline gives CDR1 LGHNA, CDR2 YNFKEQ. The CDR3 is CASSQEQGHQPQHF. CDR3 in DNA: TGTGCCAGCAGCCAAGAACAGGGCCATCAGCCCCAGCATTTT.

This chain links TRBV5-6 with TRBJ1-2, with D hard to call. Germline values: CDR1 SGHDT, CDR2 YYEEEE. The CDR3 has 13 residues. Trimming removed 2 bases at V and 2 bases at J, with 7 bases between. The CDR3 spells CASSFSENYGYTF. Written as DNA, the CDR3 is TGTGCCAGCAGCTTTAGCGAGAACTATGGCTACACCTTC.

J is TRBJ2-7 and V is TRBV7-2; perhaps TRBD2 as D (6 bases). The CDR3 consists of 16 residues. CDR1 and CDR2 from the germline V gene are SGHTA and FQGNSA. The V gene lost 0 bases and the J gene lost 4 bases, with 16 bases spanning the gap. The CDR3 DNA reads as TGTGCCAGCAGCTTAGCGGAATTGGGGGGAGCGTACGAGCAGTACTTC. This sequence encodes CASSLAELGGAYEQYF.

J is TRBJ1-1 and V is TRBV2; no firm D call. V lost 9 bases and J 1 base, leaving 3 bases between the germline ends. The CDR3 length is 10 residues. The germline gives CDR1 SNHLY, CDR2 FYNNEI. The CDR3 sequence is CASENTEAFF. In DNA, the CDR3 is TGTGCCAGTGAGAACACTGAAGCTTTCTTT. The complete variable domain, with remaining parts taken from reference TRBV2 and TRBJ1-1, reads EPEVTQTPSHQVTQMGQEVILRCVPISNHLYFYWYRQILGQKVEFLVSFYNNEISEKSEIFDDQFSVERPDGSNFTLKIRSTKLEDSAMYFCASENTEAFFGQGTRLTVV.

This CDR3 is CASSEGTGGNEQFF. CDR3 nucleotides: TGTGCCAGCAGTGAAGGGACAGGGGGCAATGAGCAGTTCTTC. This rearrangement joins TRBV6-5 to TRBJ2-1; 11 nucleotides match TRBD1. The CDR3 runs 14 residues. J was trimmed by 6 bases and V by 5 bases; bases with no gene match: 3. From germline, CDR1 is MNHEY and CDR2 SVGAGI.

This chain links TRBV15 with TRBJ1-2; weak D call: TRBD1 (5 bases). Germline V gene lookup returns CDR1 LNHNV and CDR2 YYDKDF (reference sequence). The CDR3 is 13 amino acids. Trimming cost V 5 bases and J 8 bases, with 15 bases left between them. The CDR3 loop is CATSPLGGSGYTF. The CDR3 DNA follows: TGTGCCACCAGCCCGCTGGGGGGTAGCGGCTACACCTTC.

The chain is built from TRBV6-1 and TRBJ2-7; no firm D call. Germline CDR1 and CDR2: MNHNS and SASEGT. Deletions cut 5 bases from V and 0 bases from J, with 8 bases between. The CDR3 is 13 amino acids. CDR3 bases: TGTGCCAGCAGTTTGATTCGCTCCTACGAGCAGTACTTC. It specifies CASSLIRSYEQYF.

The V call is TRBV9, the J call TRBJ1-5; D gene unclear. This CDR3 is built from 15 residues. Trimming took off 0 bases at V and 7 bases at J, with 14 bases between the two ends. Looked up from germline, CDR1 is SGDLS and CDR2 is YYNGEE. The CDR3 DNA reads as TGTGCCAGCAGCGTAGATCACGGGTTAGGACAGCCCCAGCATTTT. Its protein product is CASSVDHGLGQPQHF.

The V call is TRBV7-8, the J call TRBJ1-2; TRBD1 might be the D (5 bases). V lost 3 bases and J 1 base, leaving 12 bases between the germline ends. There are 15 residues in the CDR3. CDR1 is SGHVS, CDR2 FQNEAQ, per germline. The CDR3 nucleotides read TGTGCCAGCAGCTTCCACCCGGGGGATAACTATGGCTACACCTTC. Protein sequence: CASSFHPGDNYGYTF.

J is TRBJ2-7 and V is TRBV9; 9 bases are a match to TRBD2. Trimming removed 0 bases from V and 6 bases from J; junction bases left unmatched: 7. CDR1 is SGDLS, CDR2 YYNGEE, per germline. The CDR3 has 15 amino acids. CDR3: CASSVGTSVGSEQYF. CDR3 DNA: TGTGCCAGCAGCGTAGGGACTAGCGTGGGATCCGAGCAGTACTTC.

A note on this clone: A read error may account for a junction end that differs from germline. This chain uses TRBV28 with TRBJ1-2, with 9 bases fitting TRBD1. In germline, CDR1 is MDHEN, CDR2 SYDVKM. The CDR3 sequence is 14 residues long. CDR3 region: CASSYGTGWYDYTF. CDR3 bases: TGTGCCAGCAGTTACGGGACAGGGTGGTATGACTACACCTTC.

V gene TRBV28 combines with J gene TRBJ1-6, with D uncertain. The CDR3 covers 15 residues. The V end was cut by 3 bases, the J end by 9 bases, with 15 bases between. Germline lookup yields CDR1 MDHEN and CDR2 SYDVKM. This CDR3 is CASSFTQVLLSPLHF. CDR3 in DNA: TGTGCCAGCAGTTTCACCCAGGTACTCCTTTCACCCCTCCACTTT.

This clone was seen more than once but under ten times. The sample carries other DNA sequences with the same CDR3. V is TRBV11-2 and J is TRBJ2-7; TRBD1 aligns across 11 bases. CDR3 length equals 14 residues. Trimming cost V 3 bases and J 2 bases; bases outside gene matches: 0. Looked up from germline, CDR1 is SGHAT and CDR2 is FQNNGV. This CDR3 is CASSLGQGAYEQYF. CDR3 DNA: TGTGCCAGCAGCTTGGGACAGGGGGCCTACGAGCAGTACTTC.

The rearrangement uses TRBV5-1 and TRBJ2-7, with TRBD2 as a possible D gene (5 bases). The ends were cut back, 2 bases at V and 2 bases at J, with 8 bases in the middle. The germline CDR1 and CDR2 sequences are SGHRS and YFSETQ. The CDR3 contains 13 residues. The CDR3 loop reads CASSFRETYEQYF. As DNA, the CDR3 is TGCGCCAGCAGCTTTCGGGAAACCTACGAGCAGTACTTC.

The CDR3 loop reads CASSVGDSPYEQYF. CDR3 nucleotides: TGTGCCAGCAGCGTAGGGGACAGCCCCTACGAGCAGTACTTC. This sequence joins TRBV9 and TRBJ2-7; 7 nucleotides match TRBD1. The CDR3 is 14 amino acids. CDR1 SGDLS and CDR2 YYNGEE come from the germline V gene. V gave up 0 bases and J gave up 2 bases; unmatched junction bases: 2.

V is TRBV6-4 and J is TRBJ2-7, with a tentative D call TRBD1 (6 bases). Germline loops: CDR1 MRHNA, CDR2 SNTAGT. This CDR3 is 13 amino acids long. V was clipped by 6 bases and J by 6 bases, with 15 bases between them. The CDR3 is CASSPDRISEQYF. The CDR3 bases are TGTGCCAGCAGCCCTGACAGGATTAGCGAGCAGTACTTC.

This clone came up once. The V gene is TRBV7-8, the J gene TRBJ2-7; maybe TRBD2 (5 bases). Germline CDR1 SGHVS, CDR2 FQNEAQ. Trimming removed 1 base from V and 0 bases from J, with 13 bases in between. This CDR3 has 16 amino acids. The DNA of the CDR3 is TGTGCCAGCAGCTTAGTTGGGAGCTACTACTCCTACGAGCAGTACTTC. Protein sequence: CASSLVGSYYSYEQYF.

The V call is TRBV2, the J call TRBJ2-2; D assignment may be TRBD1 or TRBD2 (5 bases each). Trimming shortened V by 3 bases and J by 6 bases, and 23 bases separated the two germline ends. Germline V CDR1 and CDR2: SNHLY, FYNNEI. The CDR3 extends over 18 amino acids. The DNA for the CDR3 is TGTGCCAGCAGTGACCGAGGGTGGTGGCAGGGTGGGCCCGGGGAGCTGTTTTTT. Protein: CASSDRGWWQGGPGELFF.

This chain uses TRBV23-1 with TRBJ2-7; D gene ambiguous. TRBV23-1 is filed as an ORF, its function uncertain. Trimming removed 0 bases at V and 5 bases at J, with 11 bases between. CDR3 length: 14 residues. The CDR3 DNA is TGCGCCAGCAGTCAATCCGTCCGGGCGGACGAGCAGTACTTC. Translation: CASSQSVRADEQYF.

The chain combines TRBV7-8 with TRBJ2-3, with TRBD2 identical over 10 bases. V shed 5 bases and J 4 bases; nucleotides not matched to a gene: 15. Germline values: CDR1 SGHVS, CDR2 FQNEAQ. The CDR3 has 18 amino acids. The CDR3 bases are TGTGCCAGCAGCCCCCTCGCCGGGCTAGCGGGGGAGCCAGATACGCAGTATTTT. Protein: CASSPLAGLAGEPDTQYF.

This chain uses TRBV11-2 with TRBJ1-5; D ambiguous. This CDR3 contains 15 residues. Trimming pared 4 bases from V and 2 bases from J, leaving 12 bases between. Germline V CDR1 and CDR2: SGHAT, FQNNGV. The CDR3, as DNA: TGTGCCAGCAGCTCCTTAGTGGCCGGCAATCAGCCCCAGCATTTT. Its protein product is CASSSLVAGNQPQHF. The whole variable domain, filled in from reference TRBV11-2 and TRBJ1-5, reads EAGVAQSPRYKIIEKRQSVAFWCNPISGHATLYWYQQILGQGPKLLIQFQNNGVVDDSQLPKDRFSAERLKGVDSTLKIQPAKLEDSAVYLCASSSLVAGNQPQHFGDGTRLSIL.